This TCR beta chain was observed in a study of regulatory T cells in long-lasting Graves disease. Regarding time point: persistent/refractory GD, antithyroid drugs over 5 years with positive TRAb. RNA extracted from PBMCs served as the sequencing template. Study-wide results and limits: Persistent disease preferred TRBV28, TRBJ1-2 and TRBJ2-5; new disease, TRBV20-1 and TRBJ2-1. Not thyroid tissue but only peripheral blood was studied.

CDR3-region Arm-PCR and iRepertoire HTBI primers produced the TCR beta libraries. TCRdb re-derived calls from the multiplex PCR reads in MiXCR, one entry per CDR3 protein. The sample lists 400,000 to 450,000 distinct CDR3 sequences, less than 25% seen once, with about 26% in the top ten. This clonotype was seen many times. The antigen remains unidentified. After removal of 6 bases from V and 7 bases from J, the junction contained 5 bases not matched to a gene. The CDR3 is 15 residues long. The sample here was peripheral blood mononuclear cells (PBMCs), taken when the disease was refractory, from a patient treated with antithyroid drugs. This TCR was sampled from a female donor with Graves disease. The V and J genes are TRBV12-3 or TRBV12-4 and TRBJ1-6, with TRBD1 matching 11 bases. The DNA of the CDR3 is TGTGCCAGCAGCCTGGGGGACAGGGGGAATTCACCCCTCCACTTT. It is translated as CASSLGDRGNSPLHF.